The 32 T cell receptor beta chains reported below all come from one sample, sequenced in a study of blood T cell repertoires in COVID-19. The method was immunoSEQ multiplex PCR; TCRdb's version includes in-frame clones alone and lacks a portion of them. Found here are about 180,000 clones, around 90% of them singletons; the top ten hold more than 8.5%. The sample comprised PBMCs or T cells enriched from blood (not recorded which). These receptors were collected from a woman aged 18-30 years who had recovered from COVID-19.

The chain recombines TRBV7-9 with TRBJ1-1; tentative D call: TRBD1 (6 bases). Per germline, CDR1 SEHNR and CDR2 FQNEAQ (reference sequence). Trimming removed 4 bases from V and 1 base from J, with 22 bases in between. The CDR3 is 18 amino acids. CDR3 in amino acids: CASSSAQGRSQGNTEAFF. Here the CDR3 DNA reads TGTGCCAGCAGCTCCGCACAGGGTAGGTCGCAAGGGAACACTGAAGCTTTCTTT.

V gene TRBV29-1 combines with J gene TRBJ1-5; possible D gene TRBD1, 5 bases. V was shortened by 6 bases and J by 0 bases, with 12 bases between the two germline ends. From germline, CDR1 is SQVTM and CDR2 ANQGSEA. The CDR3 runs to 14 residues. The CDR3 region is CSVSGGYSNQPQHF. In DNA form, the CDR3 reads TGCAGCGTCTCGGGGGGATATAGCAATCAGCCCCAGCATTTT.

The chain combines TRBV5-8 with TRBJ2-1; possibly TRBD2 for D (6 bases). From germline, CDR1 is SGHTS and CDR2 YDEGEE. V lost 3 bases, J lost 8 bases, and 15 bases lay in between. This CDR3 has 14 residues. The CDR3 sequence is CASSWGDLKYEQFF. The CDR3 DNA reads as TGTGCCAGCAGCTGGGGGGACCTGAAATATGAGCAGTTCTTC.

This clone was found once. The chain joins TRBV18 to TRBJ1-6; TRBD1 matches 7 bases. The CDR3 runs to 14 residues. With V trimmed by 0 bases and J by 8 bases, 1 base remained unmatched. Germline CDR1 reads KGHSH; CDR2 reads LQKENI. The CDR3 DNA sequence: TGTGCCAGCTCACCACCGGGACAGTATTCACCCCTCCACTTT. It is translated as CASSPPGQYSPLHF.

The gene calls are TRBV5-8 and TRBJ2-1; 8 bases match TRBD2. Trimming cost V 2 bases and J 4 bases; bases outside gene matches: 17. Germline-derived CDR1 and CDR2 are SGHTS and YDEGEE. The CDR3 has 19 residues. The CDR3 nucleotides read TGTGCCAGCAGCTTAAGGATTAGACCGGGACTAGGGTTGTACAATGAGCAGTTCTTC. Its translation: CASSLRIRPGLGLYNEQFF. Full variable domain (remainder filled in from reference TRBV5-8 and TRBJ2-1): EAGVTQSPTHLIKTRGQQATLRCSPISGHTSVYWYQQALGLGLQFLLWYDEGEERNRGNFPPRFSGRQFPNYSSELNVNALELEDSALYLCASSLRIRPGLGLYNEQFFGPGTRLTVL.

This chain uses TRBV30 with TRBJ2-1, with 10 nucleotides matching TRBD2. The CDR3 spans 15 residues. Germline assignment: CDR1 GTSNPN and CDR2 SVGIG (reference sequence). V trimming: 3 bases; J trimming: 6 bases; junction bases outside the gene matches: 8. CDR3 sequence reads: CAWRLAGGNVNEQFF. The CDR3 nucleotides are TGTGCCTGGAGGTTAGCGGGAGGAAACGTCAATGAGCAGTTCTTC.

The chain combines TRBV28 with TRBJ2-4, with D maybe TRBD1 (5 bases). The CDR3 is 13 residues long. Germline CDR1 reads MDHEN; CDR2 reads SYDVKM. The V and J ends lost 7 bases and 7 bases respectively, with 14 bases between them. CDR3 nucleotides: TGTGCCAGCAAGCAGGGTTTTGATAACATTCAGTACTTC. Amino acid sequence: CASKQGFDNIQYF.

The V and J genes are TRBV20-1 and TRBJ1-4; TRBD1 might be the D (5 bases). The length of the CDR3 is 13 residues. The germline V gene encodes CDR1 DFQATT and CDR2 SNEGSKA (reference sequence). V lost 3 bases and J lost 7, with 12 bases in between. CDR3 in amino acids: CSASSGGGEKLFF. The CDR3, as DNA: TGCAGTGCTAGTTCTGGGGGGGGTGAAAAACTGTTTTTT.

This CDR3 is CASSGLGGGRETQYF. CDR3 nucleotides: TGTGCCAGCAGCGGACTAGGCGGGGGGAGGGAGACCCAGTACTTC. The rearrangement uses TRBV9 and TRBJ2-5; 8 nucleotides agree with TRBD2. This CDR3 spans 15 amino acids. CDR1 is SGDLS and CDR2 is YYNGEE in the germline V gene. V was pared by 3 bases and J by 5 bases, with 9 bases of the junction left unmatched.

V usage is TRBV5-8 and J usage is TRBJ2-1; 9 bases match TRBD1. The CDR3 is 15 residues long. With V trimmed by 1 base and J by 5 bases, 4 bases remained unmatched. Germline loops: CDR1 SGHTS, CDR2 YDEGEE. In DNA, the CDR3 is TGTGCCAGCAGCTTGTACAGGGGGCAAAACAATGAGCAGTTCTTC. Protein product: CASSLYRGQNNEQFF.

The chain combines TRBV6-4 with TRBJ2-1; possible D gene TRBD2, 5 bases. The V end lost 8 bases, the J end lost 2 bases, and 10 bases lay between the germline ends. There are 13 residues in the CDR3. CDR1 and CDR2 from the germline V gene are MRHNA and SNTAGT. CDR3 sequence (DNA): TGTGCCAGCTCACCGGAGGCCTACAATGAGCAGTTCTTC. This encodes CASSPEAYNEQFF.

This clone was picked up one time. The rearrangement joins TRBV28 to TRBJ1-2, with 8 bases aligning to TRBD1. CDR3 length: 16 amino acids. The V segment lost 4 bases and the J segment 4 bases; nucleotides outside the gene matches: 11. Germline CDR1 reads MDHEN; CDR2 reads SYDVKM. This CDR3 is CASSSGRQGRPYGYTF. The CDR3 DNA reads TGTGCCAGCAGTTCCGGACGACAGGGGAGGCCCTATGGCTACACCTTC.

The rearrangement joins TRBV7-2 to TRBJ1-1; D is unclear. V lost 2 bases to trimming and J lost 1 base, with 5 bases between them. Germline V gene lookup returns CDR1 SGHTA and CDR2 FQGNSA. CDR3 length: 13 residues. CDR3 DNA sequence: TGTGCCAGCAGCTTAACGGGGAACACTGAAGCTTTCTTT. Protein sequence: CASSLTGNTEAFF.

Only a few counts were recorded for this clone. The chain employs TRBV25-1 and TRBJ2-7; 8 bases agree with TRBD2. The CDR3 has 14 residues. Losses at the gene ends were 5 bases for V and 2 bases for J; bases not matched to a gene: 5. Germline-derived CDR1 and CDR2 are MGHDK and SYGVNS. The CDR3 DNA is TGTGCCAGCAGTCCGGGGGGGTGGGCCTACGAGCAGTACTTC. Amino acids: CASSPGGWAYEQYF.

This chain joins TRBV28 and TRBJ2-7, with D possibly TRBD2 on 5 matching bases. This CDR3 is 14 amino acids long. Trimming cost V 2 bases and J 0 bases, with 8 bases left between them. Germline CDR1 is MDHEN and CDR2 is SYDVKM. The chain's CDR3 is CASSLTGVSYEQYF. DNA for the CDR3: TGTGCCAGCAGTTTAACCGGGGTCTCCTACGAGCAGTACTTC.

The chain links TRBV19 to TRBJ1-2; D may be TRBD1 (6 bases). This CDR3 region has 12 residues. Trimming removed 6 bases at V and 3 bases at J, with 8 bases between. In germline, CDR1 is LNHDA, CDR2 SQIVND (reference sequence). CDR3 region: CASRQGDYGYTF. CDR3 coding DNA: TGTGCCAGTAGACAGGGCGACTATGGCTACACCTTC.

The rearrangement uses TRBV6-6 and TRBJ2-5, with 11 bases identical to TRBD2. The J segment lost 5 bases and the V segment lost 10 bases, leaving 9 bases of the junction unmatched. This CDR3 region has 14 residues. Germline lookup yields CDR1 MNHNY and CDR2 SVGAGI (reference sequence). Here the CDR3 reads CATHSGGAPETQYF. CDR3 nucleotides: TGTGCCACCCATAGCGGGGGGGCCCCGGAGACCCAGTACTTC.

This chain links TRBV15 with TRBJ1-4, with unresolved D. The CDR3 covers 15 residues. Trimming took off 5 bases at V and 8 bases at J, with 18 bases between the two ends. The germline gives CDR1 LNHNV, CDR2 YYDKDF (reference sequence). CDR3 DNA sequence: TGTGCCACCAGCTCGCCGGGAAACTTTGGCGAAAAACTGTTTTTT. Translated, it gives CATSSPGNFGEKLFF. The whole variable domain, filled in from reference TRBV15 and TRBJ1-4, reads DAMVIQNPRYQVTQFGKPVTLSCSQTLNHNVMYWYQQKSSQAPKLLFHYYDKDFNNEADTPDNFQSRRPNTSFCFLDIRSPGLGDTAMYLCATSSPGNFGEKLFFGSGTQLSVL.

The chain employs TRBV28 and TRBJ2-7, with 11 bases matching TRBD2. This CDR3 is built from 17 residues. Germline V gives CDR1 MDHEN, CDR2 SYDVKM. V shed 9 bases and J 1 base; nucleotides not matched to a gene: 14. In DNA, the CDR3 is TGTGCCAGTACTAAAGGTAGCGGGGGGGGACGTTCCTACGAGCAGTACTTC. It translates to CASTKGSGGGRSYEQYF.

This chain links TRBV5-1 with TRBJ1-1; D is unresolved. Germline CDR1 and CDR2: SGHRS and YFSETQ. CDR3 size: 9 residues. V was cut by 6 bases and J by 6 bases, with 3 bases left in between. The CDR3 is CASTSEAFF. For the CDR3, the DNA is TGCGCCAGCACCTCTGAAGCTTTCTTT. The full variable domain, in which reference TRBV5-1 and TRBJ1-1 provide the parts outside the CDR3, is KAGVTQTPRYLIKTRGQQVTLSCSPISGHRSVSWYQQTPGQGLQFLFEYFSETQRNKGNFPGRFSGRQFSNSRSEMNVSTLELGDSALYLCASTSEAFFGQGTRLTVV.

The CDR3 loop is CASSGGWFYGYTF. As DNA, the CDR3 is TGTGCCAGCAGTGGGGGGTGGTTCTATGGCTACACCTTC. The V and J genes are TRBV7-2 and TRBJ1-2, with D tentatively TRBD1 (5 bases). This CDR3 spans 13 amino acids. The V end lost 6 bases, the J end lost 4 bases, and 12 bases lay between the germline ends. The germline gives CDR1 SGHTA, CDR2 FQGNSA.

This chain links TRBV3-1 (or the pseudogene TRBV3-2) with TRBJ1-1, with TRBD1 matching 9 bases. Germline lookup yields CDR1 LGHDT and CDR2 YNNKEL (reference sequence). The length of the CDR3 is 15 residues. J lost 1 base, V lost 1 base, and 1 base had no gene match. As DNA, the CDR3 is TGTGCCAGCAGCCAAGGGGGACAGGGGAACACTGAAGCTTTCTTT. This codes for CASSQGGQGNTEAFF.

This chain links TRBV27 with TRBJ2-7; D may be TRBD2 (5 bases). The ends were cut back, 5 bases at V and 4 bases at J, with 15 bases in the middle. Germline V CDR1 and CDR2: MNHEY, SMNVEV (reference sequence). This CDR3 comprises 14 residues. The CDR3 sequence: CASSVLGSSYEQYF. CDR3 coding DNA: TGTGCCAGCAGTGTCCTAGGGAGTTCGTACGAGCAGTACTTC.

The V gene is TRBV5-1, the J gene TRBJ2-7, with D uncertain. CDR3 length: 12 residues. The germline gives CDR1 SGHRS, CDR2 YFSETQ. Trimming took off 4 bases at V and 7 bases at J, with 12 bases between the two ends. The chain's CDR3 is CASSPGHPEQYF. CDR3 in DNA: TGCGCCAGCAGCCCTGGGCACCCTGAGCAGTACTTC.

The chain employs TRBV4-2 and TRBJ2-7, with TRBD2 identical over 8 bases. Germline V lookup: CDR1 LGHNA, CDR2 YNFKEQ. The CDR3 covers 17 residues. Losses at the gene ends were 0 bases for V and 2 bases for J; bases not matched to a gene: 9. As DNA, the CDR3 is TGTGCCAGCAGCCAAGAATGGAGAAGCGGGGGAACCTACGAGCAGTACTTC. Translation gives CASSQEWRSGGTYEQYF.

The genes are TRBV19 and TRBJ2-2, with D hard to call. This CDR3 is built from 15 residues. V dropped 1 base and J dropped 6 bases, with 12 bases sitting between them. Germline V gene lookup returns CDR1 LNHDA and CDR2 SQIVND (reference sequence). The CDR3 region has the DNA TGTGCCAGTAGTATAGTGGCGGAACTACCCGGGGAGCTGTTTTTT. This gives the protein CASSIVAELPGELFF.

J is TRBJ2-5 and V is TRBV10-3; a possible D gene is TRBD1 (5 bases). The CDR3 runs to 13 residues. Trimming stripped 6 bases from V and 5 bases from J, with 13 bases between. Germline assignment: CDR1 ENHRY and CDR2 SYGVKD. The DNA of the CDR3 is TGTGCCATCAGCGACAGCCCTCAGGAGACCCAGTACTTC. This sequence encodes CAISDSPQETQYF.

This clone appeared a few times. The chain carries TRBV4-1 and TRBJ2-7; 7 bases align to TRBD1. From germline, CDR1 is MGHRA and CDR2 YSYEKL. Trimming removed 5 bases from V and 6 bases from J; junction bases left unmatched: 4. The CDR3 extends over 12 amino acids. CDR3 bases: TGCGCCAGCAGCAGGGACAGCTTCGAGCAGTACTTC. Protein sequence: CASSRDSFEQYF.

The V call is TRBV28, the J call TRBJ2-7; 7 nucleotides agree with TRBD1. CDR1 is MDHEN and CDR2 is SYDVKM in the germline V gene. With V trimmed by 6 bases and J by 2 bases, 7 bases remained unmatched. This CDR3 region has 14 residues. CDR3 nucleotides: TGTGCCAGCAGGCAGGGACAGATAGCCTACGAGCAGTACTTC. Its protein product is CASRQGQIAYEQYF.

The chain employs TRBV6-5 and TRBJ1-6; D is uncertain. V lost 8 bases and J 9 bases, leaving 17 bases between the germline ends. The CDR3 extends over 14 amino acids. Germline CDR1 reads MNHEY; CDR2 reads SVGAGI. For the CDR3, the DNA is TGTGCCAGCGAATCAAACTTAGGCGGTTCACCCCTCCACTTT. Encoded protein: CASESNLGGSPLHF.

This clone was seen once. V and J are TRBV6-5 and TRBJ2-2, with TRBD1 matching over 9 bases. V trimming: 4 bases; J trimming: 6 bases; junction bases outside the gene matches: 6. There are 15 residues in the CDR3. Germline V gives CDR1 MNHEY, CDR2 SVGAGI. CDR3 sequence (DNA): TGTGCCAGCAGTTTGGGACAGGGAGGGGCCGGGGAGCTGTTTTTT. It translates to CASSLGQGGAGELFF.

The chain couples TRBV2 to TRBJ1-1, with unresolved D. V was cut by 6 bases and J by 0 bases, with 8 bases left in between. Germline assignment: CDR1 SNHLY and CDR2 FYNNEI. This CDR3 region has 13 residues. The CDR3 is CASRQQLNTEAFF. CDR3 nucleotides: TGTGCCAGCAGACAGCAGTTGAACACTGAAGCTTTCTTT.